A selection of T cell receptor beta chains follows, all from one sample in a study of cytomegalovirus exposure and HLA in healthy donors. Measured with immunoSEQ multiplex PCR; TCRdb has only the in-frame clones, and not every one. The sample totals 90,000 to 130,000 clones; its top ten clones hold roughly 6.6%. Sequencing was done on a sample of PBMCs. The receptors come from a man in his forties or fifties in good health and CMV-seropositive. Each CDR3 is given with its conserved first and last residue. The order of the fields is D gene, V gene, J gene, CDR3 protein. A D gene is named only where the DNA matches it firmly.

d_gene: TRBD1
v_gene: TRBV5-6
j_gene: TRBJ1-1
CDR3aa: CASSLRQGAGEAFF

d_gene: TRBD1
v_gene: TRBV4-1
j_gene: TRBJ2-3
CDR3aa: CASSQPDRGNTDTQYF

d_gene: TRBD1
v_gene: TRBV6-1
j_gene: TRBJ1-5
CDR3aa: CASSEGQGMNQPQHF

d_gene: TRBD2
v_gene: TRBV28
j_gene: TRBJ2-7
CDR3aa: CASSSTSGRAYSAEQYF

d_gene: NA
v_gene: TRBV7-8
j_gene: TRBJ1-1
CDR3aa: CASSLLGGVTEAFF

d_gene: NA
v_gene: TRBV9
j_gene: TRBJ2-7
CDR3aa: CASSRGTGAYEQYF

d_gene: TRBD1
v_gene: TRBV2
j_gene: TRBJ1-4
CDR3aa: CASSADRAEKLFF

d_gene: NA
v_gene: TRBV18
j_gene: TRBJ2-3
CDR3aa: CASSPQRGSNTQYF

d_gene: NA
v_gene: TRBV19
j_gene: TRBJ2-5
CDR3aa: CASSPQGPGSQYF

d_gene: NA
v_gene: TRBV28
j_gene: TRBJ1-1
CDR3aa: CASSRGGSEAFF

d_gene: NA
v_gene: TRBV29-1
j_gene: TRBJ1-1
CDR3aa: CSVDLGGAGTEAFF

d_gene: TRBD2
v_gene: TRBV27
j_gene: TRBJ2-1
CDR3aa: CASSLAGVSYNEQFF

d_gene: TRBD2
v_gene: TRBV11-3
j_gene: TRBJ2-7
CDR3aa: CASSLEAGDGSYEQYF

d_gene: NA
v_gene: TRBV11-2
j_gene: TRBJ1-1
CDR3aa: CASSFRRGDTEAFF

d_gene: TRBD1
v_gene: TRBV4-2
j_gene: TRBJ2-5
CDR3aa: CASSQGTGDQETQYF

d_gene: TRBD2
v_gene: TRBV5-4
j_gene: TRBJ2-7
CDR3aa: CASSPGLAGDYEQYF

d_gene: NA
v_gene: TRBV4-3
j_gene: TRBJ2-3
CDR3aa: CASSQSGSGVSTDTQYF

d_gene: TRBD1
v_gene: TRBV4-2
j_gene: TRBJ2-7
CDR3aa: CASSQPRTGGIYEQYF

d_gene: NA
v_gene: TRBV6-5
j_gene: TRBJ1-4
CDR3aa: CASTRGFREKLFF

d_gene: TRBD2
v_gene: TRBV19
j_gene: TRBJ2-7
CDR3aa: CASSAGLAYRDEQYF

d_gene: NA
v_gene: TRBV7-8
j_gene: TRBJ2-5
CDR3aa: CASSLARSEETQYF

d_gene: TRBD1
v_gene: TRBV18
j_gene: TRBJ1-6
CDR3aa: CASSPDQGQALTLHF

d_gene: NA
v_gene: TRBV5-5
j_gene: TRBJ2-3
CDR3aa: CASSGPSSTDTQYF

d_gene: NA
v_gene: TRBV6-5
j_gene: TRBJ2-5
CDR3aa: CASSYGTNARETQYF

d_gene: NA
v_gene: TRBV5-4
j_gene: TRBJ1-1
CDR3aa: CASSFSRGANTEAFF

d_gene: TRBD2
v_gene: TRBV18
j_gene: TRBJ2-7
CDR3aa: CASSPSVNREVNSEQYF

d_gene: NA
v_gene: TRBV28
j_gene: TRBJ1-5
CDR3aa: CASTSWGSRGANQPQHF

d_gene: TRBD1
v_gene: TRBV7-8
j_gene: TRBJ2-7
CDR3aa: CASRSRDRGVSNEQYF